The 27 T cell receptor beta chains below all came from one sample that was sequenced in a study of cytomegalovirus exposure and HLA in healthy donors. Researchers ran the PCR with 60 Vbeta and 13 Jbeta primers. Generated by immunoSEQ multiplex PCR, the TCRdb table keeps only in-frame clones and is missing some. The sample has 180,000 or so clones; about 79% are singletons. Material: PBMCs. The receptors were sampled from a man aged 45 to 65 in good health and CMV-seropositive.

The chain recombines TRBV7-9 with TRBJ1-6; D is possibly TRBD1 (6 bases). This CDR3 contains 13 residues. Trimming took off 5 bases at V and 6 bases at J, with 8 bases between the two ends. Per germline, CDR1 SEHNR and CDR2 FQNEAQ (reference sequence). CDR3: CASSPGVNSPLHF. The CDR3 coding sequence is TGTGCCAGCAGCCCAGGGGTTAATTCACCCCTCCACTTT. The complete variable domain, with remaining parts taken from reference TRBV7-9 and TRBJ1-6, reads DTGVSQNPRHKITKRGQNVTFRCDPISEHNRLYWYRQTLGQGPEFLTYFQNEAQLEKSRLLSDRFSAERPKGSFSTLEIQRTEQGDSAMYLCASSPGVNSPLHFGNGTRLTVT.

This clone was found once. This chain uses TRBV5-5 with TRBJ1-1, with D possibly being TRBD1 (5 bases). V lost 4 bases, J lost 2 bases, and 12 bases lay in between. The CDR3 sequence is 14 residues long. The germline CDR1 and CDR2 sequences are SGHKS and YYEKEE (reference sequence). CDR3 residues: CASSRGHVNTEAFF. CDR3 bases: TGTGCCAGCAGCAGAGGACACGTAAACACTGAAGCTTTCTTT.

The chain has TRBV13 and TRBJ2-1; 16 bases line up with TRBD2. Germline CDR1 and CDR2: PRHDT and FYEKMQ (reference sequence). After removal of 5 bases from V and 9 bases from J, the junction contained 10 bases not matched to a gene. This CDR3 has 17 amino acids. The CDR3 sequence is CASSPGGLAGGPSEQFF. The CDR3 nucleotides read TGTGCCAGCAGCCCAGGGGGACTAGCGGGGGGGCCGAGTGAGCAGTTCTTC.

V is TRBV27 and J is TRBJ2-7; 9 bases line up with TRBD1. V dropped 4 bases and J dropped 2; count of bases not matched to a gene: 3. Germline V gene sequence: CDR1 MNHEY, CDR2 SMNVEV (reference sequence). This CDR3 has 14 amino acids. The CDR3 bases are TGTGCCAGCAGTTGGGGACAGGGAACCTACGAGCAGTACTTC. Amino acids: CASSWGQGTYEQYF.

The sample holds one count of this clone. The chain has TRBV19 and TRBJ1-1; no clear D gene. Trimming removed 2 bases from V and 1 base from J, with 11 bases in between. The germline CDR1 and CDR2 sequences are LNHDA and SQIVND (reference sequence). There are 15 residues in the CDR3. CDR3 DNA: TGTGCCAGTAGTATACCCCGCAGGCGGAACACTGAAGCTTTCTTT. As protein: CASSIPRRRNTEAFF.

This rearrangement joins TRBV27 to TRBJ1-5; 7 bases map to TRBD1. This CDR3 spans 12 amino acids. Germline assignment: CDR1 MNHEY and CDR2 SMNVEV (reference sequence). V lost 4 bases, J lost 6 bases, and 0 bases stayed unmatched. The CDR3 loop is CASSSGGQPQHF. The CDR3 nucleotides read TGTGCCAGCAGTTCAGGGGGTCAGCCCCAGCATTTT.

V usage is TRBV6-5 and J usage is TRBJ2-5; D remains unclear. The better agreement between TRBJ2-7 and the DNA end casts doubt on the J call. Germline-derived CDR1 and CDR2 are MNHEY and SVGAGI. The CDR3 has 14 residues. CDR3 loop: CASTSSSLAYEQYF. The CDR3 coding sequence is TGTGCCAGCACTTCCTCGAGCCTTGCCTACGAGCAGTACTTC.

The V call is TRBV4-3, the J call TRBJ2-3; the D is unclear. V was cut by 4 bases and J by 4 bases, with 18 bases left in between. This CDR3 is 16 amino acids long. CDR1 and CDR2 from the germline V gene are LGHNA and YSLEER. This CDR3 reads CASSPSFTRGADTQYF. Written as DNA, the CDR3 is TGCGCCAGCAGCCCCTCCTTTACTCGAGGTGCAGATACGCAGTATTTT.

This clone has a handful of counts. Here the CDR3 reads CASSKAGMLTDTQYF. The DNA of the CDR3 is TGTGCCAGCAGCAAGGCAGGGATGTTAACAGATACGCAGTATTTT. The chain employs TRBV7-9 and TRBJ2-3, with TRBD1 as a possible D gene (5 bases). The CDR3 is 15 amino acids. The V gene's germline CDR1 is SEHNR and CDR2 FQNEAQ (reference sequence). With 5 bases removed from V and 3 bases from J, the gap between germline ends came to 15 bases.

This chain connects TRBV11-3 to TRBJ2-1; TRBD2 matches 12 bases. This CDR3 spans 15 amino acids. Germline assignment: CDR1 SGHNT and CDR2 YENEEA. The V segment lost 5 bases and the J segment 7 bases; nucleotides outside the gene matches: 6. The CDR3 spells CASSTGTSGRNEQFF. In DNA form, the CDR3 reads TGTGCCAGCAGCACAGGGACTAGCGGGCGGAATGAGCAGTTCTTC.

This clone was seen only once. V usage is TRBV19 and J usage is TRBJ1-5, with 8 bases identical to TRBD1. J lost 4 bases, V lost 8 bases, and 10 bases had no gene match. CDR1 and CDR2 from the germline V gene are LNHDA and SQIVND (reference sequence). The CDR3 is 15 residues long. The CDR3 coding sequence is TGTGCCAGTGGCGGGACAGGTACGAGGAATCAGCCCCAGCATTTT. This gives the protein CASGGTGTRNQPQHF.

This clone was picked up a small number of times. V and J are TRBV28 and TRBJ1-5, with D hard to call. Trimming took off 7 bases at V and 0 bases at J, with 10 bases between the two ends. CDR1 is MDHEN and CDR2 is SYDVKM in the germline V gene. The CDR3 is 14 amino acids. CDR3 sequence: CASILHNSNQPQHF. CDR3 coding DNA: TGTGCCAGCATACTACACAATAGCAATCAGCCCCAGCATTTT.

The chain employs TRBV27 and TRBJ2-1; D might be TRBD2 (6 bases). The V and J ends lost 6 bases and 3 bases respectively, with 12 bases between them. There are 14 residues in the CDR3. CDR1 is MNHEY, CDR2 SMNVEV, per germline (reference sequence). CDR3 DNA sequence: TGTGCCAGCAGAAACGGGGGAAGCTACAATGAGCAGTTCTTC. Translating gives CASRNGGSYNEQFF.

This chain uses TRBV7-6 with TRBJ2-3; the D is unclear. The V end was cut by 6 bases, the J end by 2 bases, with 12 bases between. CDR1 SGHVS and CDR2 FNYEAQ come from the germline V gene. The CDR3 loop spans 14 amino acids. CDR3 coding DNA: TGTGCCAGCAGGGCACATGAATCCACAGATACGCAGTATTTT. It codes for CASRAHESTDTQYF. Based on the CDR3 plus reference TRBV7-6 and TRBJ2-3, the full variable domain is GAGVSQSPRYKVTKRGQDVALRCDPISGHVSLYWYRQALGQGPEFLTYFNYEAQQDKSGLPNDRFSAERPEGSISTLTIQRTEQRDSAMYRCASRAHESTDTQYFGPGTRLTVL.

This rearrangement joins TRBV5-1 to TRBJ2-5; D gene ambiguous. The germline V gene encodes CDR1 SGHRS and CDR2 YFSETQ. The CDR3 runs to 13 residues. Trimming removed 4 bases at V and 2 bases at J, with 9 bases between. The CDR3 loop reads CASSDLLQETQYF. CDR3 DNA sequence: TGCGCCAGCAGCGACTTGCTTCAAGAGACCCAGTACTTC.

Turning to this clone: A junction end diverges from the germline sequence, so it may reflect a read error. Here the CDR3 DNA reads TGTTCCAGCAGCTTAGAAGTTACCAGGGCGAACACCGGGGAGCTGTTTTTT. Protein sequence: CSSSLEVTRANTGELFF. The chain joins TRBV7-9 to TRBJ2-2; a possible D gene is TRBD1 (5 bases). This CDR3 spans 17 amino acids. The germline gives CDR1 SEHNR, CDR2 FQNEAQ (reference sequence).

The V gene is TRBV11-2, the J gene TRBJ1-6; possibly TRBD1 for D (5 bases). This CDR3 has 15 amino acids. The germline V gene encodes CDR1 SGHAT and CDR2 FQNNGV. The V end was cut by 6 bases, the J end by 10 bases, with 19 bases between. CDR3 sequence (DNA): TGTGCCAGCAGGGCCGGGACTAGGAGAGAGTCACCCCTCCACTTT. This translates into CASRAGTRRESPLHF.

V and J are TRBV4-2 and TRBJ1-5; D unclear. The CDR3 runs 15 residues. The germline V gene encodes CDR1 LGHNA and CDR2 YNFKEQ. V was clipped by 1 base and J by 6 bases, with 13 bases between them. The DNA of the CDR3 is TGTGCCAGCAGCCAAGGGGCGAGGGAAGGTCAGCCCCAGCATTTT. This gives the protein CASSQGAREGQPQHF.

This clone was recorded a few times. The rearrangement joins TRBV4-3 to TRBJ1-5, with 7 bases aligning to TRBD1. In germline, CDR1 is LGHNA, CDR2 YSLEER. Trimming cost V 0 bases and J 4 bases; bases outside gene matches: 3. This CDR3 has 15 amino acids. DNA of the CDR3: TGCGCCAGCAGCCAAGATCAACAGGGGAATCAGCCCCAGCATTTT. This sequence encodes CASSQDQQGNQPQHF.

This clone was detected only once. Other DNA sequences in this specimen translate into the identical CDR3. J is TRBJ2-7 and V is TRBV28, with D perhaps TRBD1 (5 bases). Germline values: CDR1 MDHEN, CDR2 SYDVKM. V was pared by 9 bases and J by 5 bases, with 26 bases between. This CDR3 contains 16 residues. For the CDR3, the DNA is TGTGCCAGTAGCTACGGACGAATGGGGCTAATACACGAGCAGTACTTC. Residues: CASSYGRMGLIHEQYF. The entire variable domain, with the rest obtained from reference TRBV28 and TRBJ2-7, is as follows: DVKVTQSSRYLVKRTGEKVFLECVQDMDHENMFWYRQDPGLGLRLIYFSYDVKMKEKGDIPEGYSVSREKKERFSLILESASTNQTSMYLCASSYGRMGLIHEQYFGPGTRLTVT.

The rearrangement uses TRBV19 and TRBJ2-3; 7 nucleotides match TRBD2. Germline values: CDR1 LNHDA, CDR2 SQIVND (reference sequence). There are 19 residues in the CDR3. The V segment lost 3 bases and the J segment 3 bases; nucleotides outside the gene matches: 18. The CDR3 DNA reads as TGTGCCAGTAGTATCCCCAGGCCACGTCTAGCGGTGGGAACAGATACGCAGTATTTT. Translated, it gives CASSIPRPRLAVGTDTQYF.

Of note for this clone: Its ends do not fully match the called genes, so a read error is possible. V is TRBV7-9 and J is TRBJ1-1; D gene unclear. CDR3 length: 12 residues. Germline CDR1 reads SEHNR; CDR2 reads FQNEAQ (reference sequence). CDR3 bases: TGTTCCAGCAGCTTAGGAGTGTCTGAAGCTTTCTTT. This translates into CSSSLGVSEAFF.

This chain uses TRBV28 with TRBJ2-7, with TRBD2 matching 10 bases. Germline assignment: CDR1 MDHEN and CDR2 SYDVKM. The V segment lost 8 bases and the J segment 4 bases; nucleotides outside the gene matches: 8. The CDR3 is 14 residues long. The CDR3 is CASVERGGEYEQYF. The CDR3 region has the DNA TGTGCCAGCGTGGAGCGGGGGGGCGAATACGAGCAGTACTTC.

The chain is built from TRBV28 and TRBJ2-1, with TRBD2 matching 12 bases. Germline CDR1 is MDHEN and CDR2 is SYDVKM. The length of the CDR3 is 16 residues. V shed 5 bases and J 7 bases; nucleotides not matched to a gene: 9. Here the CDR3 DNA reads TGTGCCAGCAGTCTCCTAGCGGGGGGGCTACGGAATGAGCAGTTCTTC. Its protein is CASSLLAGGLRNEQFF.

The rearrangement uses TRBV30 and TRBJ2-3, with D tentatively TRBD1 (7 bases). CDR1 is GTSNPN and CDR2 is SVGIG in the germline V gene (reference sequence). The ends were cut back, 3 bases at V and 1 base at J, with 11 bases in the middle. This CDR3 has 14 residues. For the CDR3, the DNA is TGTGCCTGGAGGGAGGGGGCGCGCACAGATACGCAGTATTTT. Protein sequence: CAWREGARTDTQYF.

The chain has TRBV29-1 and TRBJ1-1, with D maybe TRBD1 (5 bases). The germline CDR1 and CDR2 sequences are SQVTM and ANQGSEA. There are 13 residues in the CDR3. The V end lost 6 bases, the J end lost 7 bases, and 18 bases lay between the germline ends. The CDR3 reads CSVAPLHGGEAFF. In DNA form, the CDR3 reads TGCAGCGTGGCCCCTCTACACGGGGGTGAAGCTTTCTTT.

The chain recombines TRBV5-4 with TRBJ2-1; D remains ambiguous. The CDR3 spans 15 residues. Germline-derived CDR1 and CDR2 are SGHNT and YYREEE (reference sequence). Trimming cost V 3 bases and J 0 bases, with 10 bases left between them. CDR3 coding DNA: TGTGCCAGCAGCTCCCACGCGAGCTCCTACAATGAGCAGTTCTTC. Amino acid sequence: CASSSHASSYNEQFF.